The 15 T cell receptor beta chains listed next were all sequenced from one sample in a study of blood T cell repertoires in COVID-19. Here immunoSEQ multiplex PCR was the method, and the copy in TCRdb shows in-frame clones only, minus some. Of about 120,000 clones detected, around 88% appear once; the ten largest clones hold about a fifth. The sample consisted of peripheral blood. Every receptor here comes from a human donor with acute or convalescent COVID-19. The donor label of this sample is uncertain.

The CDR3 DNA reads as TGTGCCAGCGTCCCCACTAGCGGGGTCTACAATGAGCAGTTCTTC. Translating it yields CASVPTSGVYNEQFF. The rearrangement links TRBV7-2 to TRBJ2-1, with 10 positions matching TRBD2. V dropped 8 bases and J dropped 3; count of bases not matched to a gene: 7. Germline values: CDR1 SGHTA, CDR2 FQGNSA. The CDR3 totals 15 residues.

The CDR3 coding sequence is TGTGCCAGCAGAAGACAGGGCATAGGGCCCTACGAGCAGTACTTC. Its translation: CASRRQGIGPYEQYF. This rearrangement joins TRBV6-6 to TRBJ2-7, with TRBD1 matching 7 bases. This CDR3 has 15 residues. With V trimmed by 6 bases and J by 2 bases, 10 bases remained unmatched. CDR1 MNHNY and CDR2 SVGAGI come from the germline V gene (reference sequence).

This clone was observed once. The rearrangement joins TRBV4-3 to TRBJ1-1, with D uncertain. Trimming took 1 base from V and 1 from J, leaving 7 bases between them. The CDR3 loop spans 14 amino acids. CDR1 is LGHNA and CDR2 is YSLEER in the germline V gene. As DNA, the CDR3 is TGCGCCAGCAGCCAAGCGGTGAAGAACACTGAAGCTTTCTTT. It encodes CASSQAVKNTEAFF.

The genes are TRBV19 and TRBJ1-4; the D gene is possibly TRBD1 (6 bases). The germline V gene has CDR1 LNHDA and CDR2 SQIVND (reference sequence). Trimming removed 6 bases from V and 0 bases from J, with 8 bases in between. The CDR3 runs 14 residues. The CDR3 reads CASRGGATNEKLFF. The CDR3 DNA follows: TGTGCCAGTAGAGGGGGTGCAACTAATGAAAAACTGTTTTTT.

The rearrangement uses TRBV29-1 and TRBJ2-7; 8 positions agree with TRBD2. CDR1 is SQVTM, CDR2 ANQGSEA, per germline. CDR3 length equals 13 residues. V was clipped by 5 bases and J by 7 bases; unmatched bases: 10. For the CDR3, the DNA is TGCAGCGTTCTCGCCCTAGCGGGTCGAGAGCAGTACTTC. Amino acids: CSVLALAGREQYF.

V is TRBV16 and J is TRBJ1-5, with D unresolved. V lost 2 bases and J lost 5, with 10 bases in between. Germline V gene data show CDR1 as KGHSY and CDR2 as FQNENV. The CDR3 consists of 14 residues. CDR3 residues: CASSQAYRDQPQHF. CDR3 nucleotide sequence: TGTGCCAGCAGCCAAGCCTATCGAGATCAGCCCCAGCATTTT. Together with reference TRBV16 and TRBJ1-5, the CDR3 gives the full variable domain: GEEVAQTPKHLVRGEGQKAKLYCAPIKGHSYVFWYQQVLKNEFKFLISFQNENVFDETGMPKERFSAKCLPNSPCSLEIQATKLEDSAVYFCASSQAYRDQPQHFGDGTRLSIL.

V is TRBV5-5 and J is TRBJ2-7; TRBD1 matches 9 bases. The V gene end was trimmed by 1 base and the J gene end by 4 bases; junction bases not matched to a gene: 9. The CDR3 covers 16 residues. Looked up from germline, CDR1 is SGHKS and CDR2 is YYEKEE (reference sequence). The chain's CDR3 is CASSLYFGTGRYEQYF. The CDR3 DNA reads TGTGCCAGCAGCTTGTATTTTGGGACAGGGCGATACGAGCAGTACTTC.

This clone has only a few counts. The rearrangement joins TRBV7-3 to TRBJ1-6; 7 bases line up with TRBD1. This CDR3 comprises 15 residues. Germline V CDR1 and CDR2: SGHTA, FQGTGA. The junction had 7 bases not matched to a gene; V was cut back by 1 base and J by 10 bases. DNA for the CDR3: TGTGCCAGCAGCTTAAACTCCAACAGGGGATCACCCCTCCACTTT. Protein: CASSLNSNRGSPLHF.

This rearrangement joins TRBV7-2 to TRBJ2-5, with 10 bases matching TRBD1. After removal of 1 base from V and 14 bases from J, the junction contained 10 bases not matched to a gene. CDR1 is SGHTA, CDR2 FQGNSA, per germline. The CDR3 spans 14 residues. The CDR3 DNA sequence: TGTGCCAGCAGCTTAGTAGGGGGACAGGGGTCAACATACTTC. Translation: CASSLVGGQGSTYF. Variable domain in full (rest from reference TRBV7-2 and TRBJ2-5): GAGVSQSPSNKVTEKGKDVELRCDPISGHTALYWYRQSLGQGLEFLIYFQGNSAPDKSGLPSDRFSAERTGGSVSTLTIQRTQQEDSAVYLCASSLVGGQGSTYFGPGTRLLVL.

This chain joins TRBV28 and TRBJ2-7, with 12 nucleotides matching TRBD2. J gave up 3 bases and V 8 bases, and 5 bases lay outside the gene matches. This CDR3 comprises 14 residues. Germline V gene sequence: CDR1 MDHEN, CDR2 SYDVKM. For the CDR3, the DNA is TGTGCCAGCTCGACGACTAGCGGGAGCTACGAGCAGTACTTC. Its protein product is CASSTTSGSYEQYF.

The V gene is TRBV27, the J gene TRBJ2-7; tentatively, D is TRBD2 (6 bases). Trimming left V 1 base short and J 0 bases short, with 10 bases between. The germline gives CDR1 MNHEY, CDR2 SMNVEV (reference sequence). CDR3 length equals 15 residues. CDR3 loop: CASSLYRGFSYEQYF. CDR3 coding DNA: TGTGCCAGCAGTTTATATCGGGGGTTCTCCTACGAGCAGTACTTC.

Regarding this clone: This sample also contains other DNA sequences that code for the same CDR3. The V gene is TRBV6-5, the J gene TRBJ1-2; D may be TRBD1 (6 bases). Trimming removed 5 bases from V and 8 bases from J, with 15 bases in between. Per germline, CDR1 MNHEY and CDR2 SVGAGI. This CDR3 has 13 amino acids. The CDR3 sequence: CASSLTQGQGYTF. The CDR3 DNA reads TGTGCCAGCAGTCTCACACAGGGCCAGGGCTACACCTTC.

V and J are TRBV9 and TRBJ1-4; D unclear. CDR3 size: 14 residues. The V gene's germline CDR1 is SGDLS and CDR2 YYNGEE. V dropped 1 base and J dropped 2 bases, with 6 bases sitting between them. CDR3 in DNA: TGTGCCAGCAGCGTACTCCCTACTAATGAAAAACTGTTTTTT. This codes for CASSVLPTNEKLFF.

For this clone: Other nucleotide sequences from this sample produce the same CDR3. CDR3 residues: CASSLGGTQETQYF. The CDR3 DNA sequence: TGTGCCAGCAGCTTGGGGGGGACACAAGAGACCCAGTACTTC. The genes are TRBV5-4 and TRBJ2-5; D possibly corresponds to TRBD1 (6 bases). V was cut by 0 bases and J by 2 bases, with 8 bases left in between. Per germline, CDR1 SGHNT and CDR2 YYREEE (reference sequence). The CDR3 covers 14 residues.

The V gene is TRBV21-1, the J gene TRBJ2-3; the tabulated D call, TRBD2, remains unverified against the DNA. TRBV21-1 is flagged as a pseudogene. The CDR3 is 20 residues long. The CDR3 region has the DNA TGTGCCAGCAGCAGCCGAAAAGTATGGACTAGCGGGATCGTCTCAGATACGCAGTATTTT. Amino acid sequence: CASSSRKVWTSGIVSDTQYF.